The next 16 T cell receptor beta chains were all read from a single sample in a study of T cells of healthy individuals. TCRdb analysed the 5' RACE reads with MiXCR anew, one entry per CDR3 protein. This sample has around 98,000 distinct CDR3 sequences, with 17% found just once. The receptors here all came from a human donor in good health.

Only a few counts were recorded for this clonotype. V is TRBV9 and J is TRBJ1-6; TRBD1 aligns across 8 bases. From germline, CDR1 is SGDLS and CDR2 YYNGEE. The J segment lost 15 bases and the V segment lost 4 bases, leaving 15 bases of the junction unmatched. The CDR3 contains 15 residues. The CDR3 bases are TGTGCCAGCAGCCCCCGGACAGGGCGCGATCGGGTCCTCCACTTT. Translation gives CASSPRTGRDRVLHF.

The chain links TRBV19 to TRBJ1-5; a weak D match, TRBD1 (5 bases). The V gene lost 4 bases and the J gene lost 5 bases, with 12 bases spanning the gap. The CDR3 is made up of 14 amino acids. CDR1 LNHDA and CDR2 SQIVND come from the germline V gene (reference sequence). DNA of the CDR3: TGTGCCAGTAGTACCCTGGGGCTTTATCAGCCCCAGCATTTT. Translating gives CASSTLGLYQPQHF.

This clonotype came up once. The V gene is TRBV12-3 or TRBV12-4, the J gene TRBJ2-4; no clear D gene. The CDR3 extends over 11 amino acids. The V end was cut by 8 bases, the J end by 3 bases, with 5 bases between. The chain's CDR3 is CASGSKNIQYF. Written as DNA, the CDR3 is TGTGCCAGCGGCAGCAAAAACATTCAGTACTTC.

The chain is built from TRBV28 and TRBJ2-7; tentatively, D is TRBD1 or TRBD2 (6 bases each). The germline V gene encodes CDR1 MDHEN and CDR2 SYDVKM. With 1 base removed from V and 0 bases from J, the gap between germline ends came to 13 bases. This CDR3 comprises 16 residues. The chain's CDR3 is CASSLFETGASYEQYF. For the CDR3, the DNA is TGTGCCAGCAGTTTATTTGAAACGGGGGCCTCCTACGAGCAGTACTTC. Using reference TRBV28 and TRBJ2-7 for the parts outside the CDR3, the full variable domain is DVKVTQSSRYLVKRTGEKVFLECVQDMDHENMFWYRQDPGLGLRLIYFSYDVKMKEKGDIPEGYSVSREKKERFSLILESASTNQTSMYLCASSLFETGASYEQYFGPGTRLTVT.

This clonotype was recorded many times. For the CDR3, the DNA is TGTGCCAGCAGCGTTAAGGGGTCTCTCGCAGATACGCAGTATTTT. Translated, it gives CASSVKGSLADTQYF. The chain has TRBV9 and TRBJ2-3; D perhaps matches TRBD1 (5 bases). The CDR3 length is 15 residues. Trimming removed 2 bases from V and 4 bases from J, with 14 bases in between. Germline V gene data show CDR1 as SGDLS and CDR2 as YYNGEE.

The sample holds a few counts of this clonotype. The rearrangement links TRBV4-2 to TRBJ1-4, with D hard to call. V lost 4 bases, J lost 4 bases, and 13 bases lay in between. The germline CDR1 and CDR2 sequences are LGHNA and YNFKEQ. There are 15 residues in the CDR3. CDR3 loop: CASSRATIGNEKLFF. The CDR3, as DNA: TGTGCCAGCAGCCGTGCGACAATTGGTAATGAAAAACTGTTTTTT.

The V call is TRBV6-1, the J call TRBJ1-2, with 10 bases matching TRBD1. CDR3 length: 14 amino acids. Germline values: CDR1 MNHNS, CDR2 SASEGT. V lost 6 bases to trimming and J lost 4 bases; unmatched junction nucleotides: 5. CDR3 region: CASRTRTGGYGYTF. For the CDR3, the DNA is TGTGCCAGCAGAACTAGGACAGGGGGCTATGGCTACACCTTC.

The table lists this clonotype with many counts. The V call is TRBV7-9, the J call TRBJ2-7; D remains unclear. V shed 5 bases and J shed 3 bases, with 11 bases lying between them. CDR3 size: 13 residues. The V gene's germline CDR1 is SEHNR and CDR2 FQNEAQ (reference sequence). The CDR3 DNA reads as TGTGCCAGCAGCCATGGAGTCTACTACGAGCAGTACTTC. Its translation: CASSHGVYYEQYF. Full variable domain (missing parts from reference TRBV7-9 and TRBJ2-7): DTGVSQNPRHKITKRGQNVTFRCDPISEHNRLYWYRQTLGQGPEFLTYFQNEAQLEKSRLLSDRFSAERPKGSFSTLEIQRTEQGDSAMYLCASSHGVYYEQYFGPGTRLTVT.

This clonotype has just a few counts. This chain uses TRBV5-1 with TRBJ2-2; no firm D call. Trimming removed 0 bases from V and 1 base from J, with 7 bases in between. Looked up from germline, CDR1 is SGHRS and CDR2 is YFSETQ. CDR3 length: 15 residues. The DNA of the CDR3 is TGCGCCAGCAGCTTGGGTGCCTGGAACACCGGGGAGCTGTTTTTT. Translating gives CASSLGAWNTGELFF.

The chain recombines TRBV5-1 with TRBJ2-3; D perhaps matches TRBD2 (5 bases). Trimming pared 4 bases from V and 2 bases from J, leaving 11 bases between. The CDR3 is 14 amino acids. Germline CDR1 reads SGHRS; CDR2 reads YFSETQ. DNA for the CDR3: TGCGCCAGCAGCGAAGGACTGAACACAGATACGCAGTATTTT. Translated, it gives CASSEGLNTDTQYF.

This clonotype was counted only a few times. The V call is TRBV27, the J call TRBJ1-1, with TRBD1 identical over 7 bases. CDR1 and CDR2 from the germline V gene are MNHEY and SMNVEV (reference sequence). The V segment lost 3 bases and the J segment 11 bases; nucleotides outside the gene matches: 9. The CDR3 extends over 13 amino acids. The CDR3 protein is CASSFDWDSIAFF. The CDR3 nucleotides read TGTGCCAGCAGTTTTGATTGGGACAGTATCGCTTTCTTT.

Only one count was recorded for this clonotype. The CDR3 DNA sequence: TGTGCCAGCAGCGAGCACAGGGAACACTCCTATAATTCACCCCTCCACTTT. Translation gives CASSEHREHSYNSPLHF. This chain links TRBV21-1 with TRBJ1-6; TRBD1 is taken as the D call from the table, unchecked against the DNA. TRBV21-1 represents a pseudogene. The CDR3 runs 17 residues.

This clonotype was seen a handful of times. V is TRBV19 and J is TRBJ2-2, with a tentative D call TRBD2 (5 bases). Germline assignment: CDR1 LNHDA and CDR2 SQIVND (reference sequence). CDR3 length: 17 amino acids. The ends were cut back, 8 bases at V and 1 base at J, with 20 bases in the middle. CDR3 sequence: CASRGSVGRGNTGELFF. The DNA of the CDR3 is TGTGCCAGTCGTGGTTCGGTTGGACGGGGGAACACCGGGGAGCTGTTTTTT. Looking up the rest from reference TRBV19 and TRBJ2-2 gives the full variable domain: DGGITQSPKYLFRKEGQNVTLSCEQNLNHDAMYWYRQDPGQGLRLIYYSQIVNDFQKGDIAEGYSVSREKKESFPLTVTSAQKNPTAFYLCASRGSVGRGNTGELFFGEGSRLTVL.

Turning to this clonotype: At one end, the junction sequence differs from germline, possibly due to a read error. This sequence joins TRBV4-2 and TRBJ2-3, with D hard to call. Germline V gene lookup returns CDR1 LGHNA and CDR2 YNFKEQ. This CDR3 is built from 13 residues. In DNA form, the CDR3 reads TGCGCCAGCAGCCAAGAAAGAGGAAATACGCAGTATTTT. Its translation: CASSQERGNTQYF.

V gene TRBV5-5 combines with J gene TRBJ1-1; D ambiguous. The CDR3 totals 14 residues. V lost 2 bases, J lost 3 bases, and 11 bases lay in between. CDR1 SGHKS and CDR2 YYEKEE come from the germline V gene (reference sequence). CDR3 bases: TGTGCCAGCAGCTTCGGGTCCTACGACACTGAAGCTTTCTTT. It codes for CASSFGSYDTEAFF.

The V call is TRBV7-2, the J call TRBJ2-5; D call uncertain. The CDR3 runs to 14 residues. Trimming pared 3 bases from V and 5 bases from J, leaving 13 bases between. Germline CDR1 SGHTA, CDR2 FQGNSA. CDR3 amino acids: CASSFRQASETQYF. The CDR3 DNA reads as TGTGCCAGCAGCTTTCGGCAGGCTTCGGAGACCCAGTACTTC.